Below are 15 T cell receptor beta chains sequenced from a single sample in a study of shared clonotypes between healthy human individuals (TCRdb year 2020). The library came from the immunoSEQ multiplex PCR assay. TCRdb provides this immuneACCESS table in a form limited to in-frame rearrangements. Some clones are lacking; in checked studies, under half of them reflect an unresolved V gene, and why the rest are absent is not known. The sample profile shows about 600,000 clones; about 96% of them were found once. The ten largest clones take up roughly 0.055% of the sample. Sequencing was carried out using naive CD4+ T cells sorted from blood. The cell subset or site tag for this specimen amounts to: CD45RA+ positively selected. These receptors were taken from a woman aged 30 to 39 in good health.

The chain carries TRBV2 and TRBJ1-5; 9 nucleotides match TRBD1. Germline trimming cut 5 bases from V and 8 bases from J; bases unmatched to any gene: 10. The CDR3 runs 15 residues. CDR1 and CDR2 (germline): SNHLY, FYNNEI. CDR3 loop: CASSSAGTGREPQHF. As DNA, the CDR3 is TGTGCCAGCAGTTCCGCCGGGACAGGGAGAGAGCCCCAGCATTTT.

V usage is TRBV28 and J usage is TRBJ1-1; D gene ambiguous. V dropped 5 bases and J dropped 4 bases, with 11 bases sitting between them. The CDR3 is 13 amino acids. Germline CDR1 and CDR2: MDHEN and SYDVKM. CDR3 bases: TGTGCCAGCAGTGATAAATTGCCCACTGAAGCTTTCTTT. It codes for CASSDKLPTEAFF.

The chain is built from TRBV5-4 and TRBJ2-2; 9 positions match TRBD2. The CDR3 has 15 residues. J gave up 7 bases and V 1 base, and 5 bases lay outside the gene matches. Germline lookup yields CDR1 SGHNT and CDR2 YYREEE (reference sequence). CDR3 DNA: TGTGCCAGCAGCTTGCCGGGACTAGCCGGCGGGGAGCTGTTTTTT. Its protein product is CASSLPGLAGGELFF.

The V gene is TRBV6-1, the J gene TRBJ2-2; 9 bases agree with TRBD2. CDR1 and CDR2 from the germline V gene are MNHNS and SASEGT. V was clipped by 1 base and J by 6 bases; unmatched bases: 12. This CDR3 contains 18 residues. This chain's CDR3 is CASSEGLRGRALPGELFF. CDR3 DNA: TGTGCCAGCAGTGAAGGTCTCCGCGGGAGGGCCCTCCCCGGGGAGCTGTTTTTT.

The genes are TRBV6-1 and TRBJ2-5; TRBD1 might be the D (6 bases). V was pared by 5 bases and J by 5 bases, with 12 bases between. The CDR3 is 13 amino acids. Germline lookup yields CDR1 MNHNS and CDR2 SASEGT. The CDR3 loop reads CASSRDRQETQYF. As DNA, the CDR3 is TGTGCCAGCAGTCGTGACAGGCAGGAGACCCAGTACTTC.

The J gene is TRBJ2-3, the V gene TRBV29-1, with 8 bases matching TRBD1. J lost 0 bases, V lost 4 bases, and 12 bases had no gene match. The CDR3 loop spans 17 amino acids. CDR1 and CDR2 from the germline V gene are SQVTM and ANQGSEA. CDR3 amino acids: CSVAPGQVATSTDTQYF. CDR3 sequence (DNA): TGCAGCGTTGCCCCGGGACAGGTGGCTACTAGCACAGATACGCAGTATTTT.

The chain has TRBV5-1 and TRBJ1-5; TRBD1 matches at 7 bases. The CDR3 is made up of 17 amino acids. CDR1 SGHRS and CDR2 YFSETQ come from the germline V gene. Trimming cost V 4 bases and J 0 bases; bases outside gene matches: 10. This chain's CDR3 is CASSPGTASYSNQPQHF. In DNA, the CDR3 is TGCGCCAGCAGCCCCGGGACAGCGTCCTATAGCAATCAGCCCCAGCATTTT.

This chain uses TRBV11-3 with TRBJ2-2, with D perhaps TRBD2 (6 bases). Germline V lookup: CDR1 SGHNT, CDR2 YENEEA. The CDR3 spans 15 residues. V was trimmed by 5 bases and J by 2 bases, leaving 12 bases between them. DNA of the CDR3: TGTGCCAGCAGCCCGAGGGGACTTAACACCGGGGAGCTGTTTTTT. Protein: CASSPRGLNTGELFF.

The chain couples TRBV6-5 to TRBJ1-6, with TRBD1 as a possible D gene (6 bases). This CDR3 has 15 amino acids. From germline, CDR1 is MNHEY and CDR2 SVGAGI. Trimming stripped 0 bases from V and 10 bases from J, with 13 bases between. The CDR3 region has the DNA TGTGCCAGCAGTTACTCGGGGCAGGGGTTATCACCCCTCCACTTT. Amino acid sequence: CASSYSGQGLSPLHF.

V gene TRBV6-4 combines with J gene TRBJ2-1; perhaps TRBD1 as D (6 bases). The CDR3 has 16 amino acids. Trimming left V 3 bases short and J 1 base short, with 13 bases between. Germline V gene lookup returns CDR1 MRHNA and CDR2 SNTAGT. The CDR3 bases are TGTGCCAGCAGTGATTCTGGGACACTATCCTACAATGAGCAGTTCTTC. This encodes CASSDSGTLSYNEQFF.

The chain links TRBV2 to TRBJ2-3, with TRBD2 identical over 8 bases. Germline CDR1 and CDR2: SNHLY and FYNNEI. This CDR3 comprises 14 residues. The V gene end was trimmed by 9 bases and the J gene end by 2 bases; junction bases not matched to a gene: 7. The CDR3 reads CARTVAGTTDTQYF. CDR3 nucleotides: TGTGCCAGGACAGTAGCGGGAACCACAGATACGCAGTATTTT.

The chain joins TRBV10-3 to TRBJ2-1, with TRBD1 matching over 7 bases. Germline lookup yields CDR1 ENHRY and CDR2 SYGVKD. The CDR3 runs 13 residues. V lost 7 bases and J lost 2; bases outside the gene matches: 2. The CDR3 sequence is CAIMGQTYNEQFF. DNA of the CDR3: TGTGCCATCATGGGACAGACCTACAATGAGCAGTTCTTC.

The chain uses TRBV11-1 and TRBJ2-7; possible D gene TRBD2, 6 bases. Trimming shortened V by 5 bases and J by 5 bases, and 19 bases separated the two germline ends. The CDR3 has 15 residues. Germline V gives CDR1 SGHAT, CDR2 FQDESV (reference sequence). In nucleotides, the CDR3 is TGTGCCAGCAGCCCCCAGCGGGTCCGAAGCGACGAGCAGTACTTC. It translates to CASSPQRVRSDEQYF. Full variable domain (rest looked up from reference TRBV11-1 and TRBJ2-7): EAEVAQSPRYKITEKSQAVAFWCDPISGHATLYWYRQILGQGPELLVQFQDESVVDDSQLPKDRFSAERLKGVDSTLKIQPAELGDSAMYLCASSPQRVRSDEQYFGPGTRLTVT.

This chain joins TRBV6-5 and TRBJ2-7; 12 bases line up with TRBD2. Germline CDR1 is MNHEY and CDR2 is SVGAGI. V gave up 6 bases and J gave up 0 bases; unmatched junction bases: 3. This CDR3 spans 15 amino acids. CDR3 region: CASSPSGRDSYEQYF. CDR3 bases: TGTGCCAGCAGCCCTAGCGGGAGGGACTCCTACGAGCAGTACTTC.

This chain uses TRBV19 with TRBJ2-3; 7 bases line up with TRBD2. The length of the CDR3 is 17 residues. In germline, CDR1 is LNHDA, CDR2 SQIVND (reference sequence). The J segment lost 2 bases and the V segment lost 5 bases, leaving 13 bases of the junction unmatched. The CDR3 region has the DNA TGTGCCAGTAGTCCTGGAGGCGCGGGGGTTATCACAGATACGCAGTATTTT. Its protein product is CASSPGGAGVITDTQYF. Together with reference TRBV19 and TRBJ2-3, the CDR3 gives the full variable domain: DGGITQSPKYLFRKEGQNVTLSCEQNLNHDAMYWYRQDPGQGLRLIYYSQIVNDFQKGDIAEGYSVSREKKESFPLTVTSAQKNPTAFYLCASSPGGAGVITDTQYFGPGTRLTVL.